One and the same sample provided the 22 T cell receptor beta chains below, sequenced in a study of blood T cell repertoires in COVID-19. This table comes from immunoSEQ multiplex PCR, and its TCRdb copy is limited to in-frame clones, with some not included. The sample shows 60,000 to 70,000 clones, more than 90% of them seen only once. The sequenced sample was peripheral blood. The receptors stem from a human donor with active COVID-19. The donor label of this sample is uncertain.

The chain links TRBV13 to TRBJ2-5; possible D gene TRBD2, 5 bases. The CDR3 consists of 15 residues. The V gene's germline CDR1 is PRHDT and CDR2 FYEKMQ (reference sequence). The V end lost 1 base, the J end lost 5 bases, and 14 bases lay between the germline ends. Here the CDR3 DNA reads TGTGCCAGCAGCTTAGAAGTTTTGGGCGGGGAGACCCAGTACTTC. It codes for CASSLEVLGGETQYF.

The chain uses TRBV5-1 and TRBJ2-1, with 7 bases identical to TRBD2. J lost 4 bases, V lost 1 base, and 5 bases had no gene match. The V gene's germline CDR1 is SGHRS and CDR2 YFSETQ. The CDR3 runs 15 residues. The CDR3 region is CASSLRPSGYNEQFF. The CDR3 DNA reads TGCGCCAGCAGCTTGCGGCCTAGCGGATACAATGAGCAGTTCTTC.

CDR3 in DNA: TGCGCCAGCAGGGAAAGCACAGTTAGCACAGATACGCAGTATTTT. As protein: CASRESTVSTDTQYF. The chain is built from TRBV5-1 and TRBJ2-3; unclear D gene. This CDR3 is 15 amino acids long. The germline CDR1 and CDR2 sequences are SGHRS and YFSETQ. Trimming took 5 bases from V and 0 from J, leaving 13 bases between them.

The genes are TRBV6-2 or TRBV6-3 and TRBJ1-5; maybe TRBD1 (6 bases). The CDR3 loop spans 14 amino acids. Trimming removed 5 bases at V and 2 bases at J, with 10 bases between. Germline assignment: CDR1 MNHEY and CDR2 SVGEGT. CDR3 DNA sequence: TGTGCCAGCAGTCCGACAGGTGGCAATCAGCCCCAGCATTTT. It codes for CASSPTGGNQPQHF.

This clone came up once. This chain uses TRBV28 with TRBJ2-7, with D maybe TRBD2 (6 bases). The CDR3 has 15 amino acids. The V end lost 7 bases, the J end lost 2 bases, and 18 bases lay between the germline ends. Looked up from germline, CDR1 is MDHEN and CDR2 is SYDVKM. The chain's CDR3 is CASTPRGSGAYEQYF. CDR3 sequence (DNA): TGTGCCAGCACCCCGCGAGGGTCGGGAGCCTACGAGCAGTACTTC.

The rearrangement uses TRBV24-1 and TRBJ2-5; D may be TRBD1 (6 bases). The CDR3 is 13 amino acids. Trimming cost V 7 bases and J 3 bases, with 11 bases left between them. CDR1 and CDR2 from the germline V gene are KGHDR and SFDVKD. This CDR3 reads CATSLGAEETQYF. CDR3 nucleotide sequence: TGTGCCACCAGCCTGGGGGCTGAAGAGACCCAGTACTTC.

This rearrangement joins TRBV3-1 (or the pseudogene TRBV3-2) to TRBJ1-1; unclear D gene. The germline gives CDR1 LGHDT, CDR2 YNNKEL (reference sequence). V lost 4 bases and J lost 2, with 11 bases in between. This CDR3 has 14 residues. The CDR3 protein is CASSLGGHNTEAFF. The CDR3 DNA follows: TGTGCCAGCAGCCTGGGAGGGCACAACACTGAAGCTTTCTTT.

This clone was recorded a few times. The chain has TRBV3-1 (or the pseudogene TRBV3-2) and TRBJ1-1; D is ambiguous. V lost 3 bases and J lost 1, with 9 bases in between. Germline V lookup: CDR1 LGHDT, CDR2 YNNKEL (reference sequence). The CDR3 runs to 14 residues. The CDR3 DNA follows: TGTGCCAGCAGCCAGGGTTGGGCGAACACTGAAGCTTTCTTT. Protein sequence: CASSQGWANTEAFF.

Only one count was recorded for this clone. This sequence joins TRBV6-4 and TRBJ2-2, with TRBD2 as a possible D gene (6 bases). The germline V and J ends were trimmed by 6 bases and 7 bases, with 15 bases remaining between them. Germline CDR1 and CDR2: MRHNA and SNTAGT. The CDR3 loop spans 14 amino acids. In DNA form, the CDR3 reads TGTGCCAGCAGCGAGACTAGTTTTAGCGGGGAGCTGTTTTTT. It codes for CASSETSFSGELFF.

The chain has TRBV30 and TRBJ2-1; TRBD1 aligns across 8 bases. Germline CDR1 reads GTSNPN; CDR2 reads SVGIG (reference sequence). The CDR3 contains 15 residues. Losses at the gene ends were 2 bases for V and 6 bases for J; bases not matched to a gene: 9. This CDR3 reads CAWSRSAGGFNEQFF. The DNA for the CDR3 is TGTGCCTGGAGTCGGTCGGCAGGGGGCTTCAATGAGCAGTTCTTC.

This rearrangement joins TRBV28 to TRBJ2-7; TRBD2 is a possible D gene (5 bases). The CDR3 runs 14 residues. Germline V CDR1 and CDR2: MDHEN, SYDVKM. The germline V and J ends were trimmed by 3 bases and 7 bases, with 16 bases remaining between them. CDR3 sequence: CASSFSQEVAEQYF. CDR3 in DNA: TGTGCCAGCAGTTTTAGTCAGGAGGTCGCGGAGCAGTACTTC. Combining the CDR3 with reference TRBV28 and TRBJ2-7 gives the whole variable domain DVKVTQSSRYLVKRTGEKVFLECVQDMDHENMFWYRQDPGLGLRLIYFSYDVKMKEKGDIPEGYSVSREKKERFSLILESASTNQTSMYLCASSFSQEVAEQYFGPGTRLTVT.

This chain joins TRBV28 and TRBJ1-5; 7 bases map to TRBD1. V lost 6 bases, J lost 7 bases, and 12 bases stayed unmatched. The CDR3 covers 15 residues. Looked up from germline, CDR1 is MDHEN and CDR2 is SYDVKM. CDR3 DNA sequence: TGTGCCAGCAGACCACCAGGGGGGACCCGGCAGCCCCAGCATTTT. Translating it yields CASRPPGGTRQPQHF.

V is TRBV28 and J is TRBJ2-3; TRBD2 aligns across 10 bases. CDR3 length equals 18 residues. V gave up 3 bases and J gave up 0 bases; unmatched junction bases: 9. Germline V gene sequence: CDR1 MDHEN, CDR2 SYDVKM. The chain's CDR3 is CASSFGLAGVWSTDTQYF. The CDR3 coding sequence is TGTGCCAGCAGTTTCGGTCTAGCGGGAGTGTGGAGCACAGATACGCAGTATTTT.

The V and J genes are TRBV27 and TRBJ2-2, with a tentative D call TRBD2 (6 bases). The CDR3 consists of 17 residues. Germline values: CDR1 MNHEY, CDR2 SMNVEV (reference sequence). The germline V and J ends were trimmed by 8 bases and 5 bases, with 24 bases remaining between them. Here the CDR3 reads CASPIREERARTGELFF. The CDR3 coding sequence is TGTGCCAGCCCCATTAGGGAGGAGCGGGCCCGGACCGGGGAGCTGTTTTTT.

This clone was found once. The V call is TRBV4-1, the J call TRBJ1-1; perhaps TRBD1 as D (5 bases). Germline CDR1 is MGHRA and CDR2 is YSYEKL. The V end lost 0 bases, the J end lost 10 bases, and 15 bases lay between the germline ends. The CDR3 is made up of 14 amino acids. Written as DNA, the CDR3 is TGCGCCAGCAGCCAAGACCAAACGGCCGGGGGAGCTTTCTTT. Residues: CASSQDQTAGGAFF.

The chain couples TRBV10-2 to TRBJ2-7; 9 bases match TRBD1. With 4 bases clipped from V and 4 bases from J, the junction kept 8 bases outside the gene matches. CDR1 is WSHSY, CDR2 SAAADI, per germline. The CDR3 sequence is 15 residues long. The CDR3, as DNA: TGCGCCAGCAGTGGCCGGGACAGGGTGCTTTACGAGCAGTACTTC. It specifies CASSGRDRVLYEQYF.

The V gene is TRBV7-2, the J gene TRBJ2-5, with no clear D. There are 12 residues in the CDR3. Per the germline V gene, CDR1 is SGHTA and CDR2 is FQGNSA. V was clipped by 5 bases and J by 5 bases, with 9 bases between them. CDR3 loop: CASSRDGETQYF. CDR3 bases: TGTGCCAGCAGCAGAGACGGGGAGACCCAGTACTTC.

The chain is built from TRBV27 and TRBJ2-2; TRBD1 agrees at 9 bases. V gave up 5 bases and J gave up 6 bases; unmatched junction bases: 7. The CDR3 extends over 15 amino acids. CDR1 and CDR2 (germline): MNHEY, SMNVEV (reference sequence). The CDR3 loop is CASSEPGQGPGELFF. The CDR3 DNA is TGTGCCAGCAGTGAACCGGGACAGGGCCCCGGGGAGCTGTTTTTT.

The V gene is TRBV5-1, the J gene TRBJ2-3, with 7 bases aligning to TRBD2. Germline V gene lookup returns CDR1 SGHRS and CDR2 YFSETQ. Trimming took 0 bases from V and 2 from J; bases not matched to a gene: 6. CDR3 length equals 16 residues. This CDR3 is CASSLGSSGLTDTQYF. CDR3 DNA sequence: TGCGCCAGCAGCTTGGGGTCTAGCGGCCTCACAGATACGCAGTATTTT.

The chain couples TRBV2 to TRBJ2-7, with a weak D call TRBD1 (6 bases). V was cut by 4 bases and J by 2 bases, with 12 bases left in between. Per the germline V gene, CDR1 is SNHLY and CDR2 is FYNNEI. There are 14 residues in the CDR3. The CDR3 loop reads CASSATQGTYEQYF. The CDR3 nucleotides read TGTGCCAGCAGTGCAACACAGGGCACCTACGAGCAGTACTTC.

The chain couples TRBV19 to TRBJ2-5, with 9 bases aligning to TRBD2. The germline gives CDR1 LNHDA, CDR2 SQIVND (reference sequence). The V gene end was trimmed by 4 bases and the J gene end by 2 bases; junction bases not matched to a gene: 11. The CDR3 has 17 residues. CDR3 sequence: CASSNARLAELQETQYF. The DNA for the CDR3 is TGTGCCAGTAGTAACGCCCGACTAGCGGAACTACAAGAGACCCAGTACTTC.

This clone came up once. This chain uses TRBV28 with TRBJ1-1; a possible D gene is TRBD1 (6 bases). Deletions cut 5 bases from V and 11 bases from J, with 18 bases between. The CDR3 sequence is 13 residues long. From germline, CDR1 is MDHEN and CDR2 SYDVKM. The CDR3 reads CASSPGHIGVAFF. In nucleotides, the CDR3 is TGTGCCAGCAGTCCGGGACACATCGGGGTGGCTTTCTTT.